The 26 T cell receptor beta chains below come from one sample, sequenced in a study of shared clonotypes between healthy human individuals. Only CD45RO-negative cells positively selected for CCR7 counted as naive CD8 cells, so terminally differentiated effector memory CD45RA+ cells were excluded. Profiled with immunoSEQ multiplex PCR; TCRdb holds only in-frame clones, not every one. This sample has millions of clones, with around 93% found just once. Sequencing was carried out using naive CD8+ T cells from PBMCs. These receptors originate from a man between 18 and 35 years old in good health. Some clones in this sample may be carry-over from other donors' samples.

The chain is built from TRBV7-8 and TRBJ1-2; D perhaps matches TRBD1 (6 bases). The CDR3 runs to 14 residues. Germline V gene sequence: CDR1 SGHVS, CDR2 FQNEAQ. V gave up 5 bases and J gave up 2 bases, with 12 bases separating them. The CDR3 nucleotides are TGTGCCAGCAGCACGACTAGGGGGAACTATGGCTACACCTTC. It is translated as CASSTTRGNYGYTF. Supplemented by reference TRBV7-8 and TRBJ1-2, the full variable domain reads GAGVSQSPRYKVAKRGQDVALRCDPISGHVSLFWYQQALGQGPEFLTYFQNEAQLDKSGLPSDRFFAERPEGSVSTLKIQRTQQEDSAVYLCASSTTRGNYGYTFGSGTRLTVV.

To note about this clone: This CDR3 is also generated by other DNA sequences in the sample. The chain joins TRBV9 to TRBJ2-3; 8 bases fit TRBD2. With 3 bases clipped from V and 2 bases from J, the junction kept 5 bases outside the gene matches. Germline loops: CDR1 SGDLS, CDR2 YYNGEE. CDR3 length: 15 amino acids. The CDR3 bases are TGTGCCAGCAGCGCAAGCGGGAGTTCCACAGATACGCAGTATTTT. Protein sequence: CASSASGSSTDTQYF.

The CDR3 DNA follows: TGTGCCAGCAGTTTTAGAGGGACAAACGAGCAGTACTTC. Amino acid sequence: CASSFRGTNEQYF. The chain is built from TRBV27 and TRBJ2-7; TRBD1 is a possible D gene (6 bases). Germline lookup yields CDR1 MNHEY and CDR2 SMNVEV (reference sequence). The V and J ends lost 3 bases and 5 bases respectively, with 11 bases between them. The CDR3 totals 13 residues.

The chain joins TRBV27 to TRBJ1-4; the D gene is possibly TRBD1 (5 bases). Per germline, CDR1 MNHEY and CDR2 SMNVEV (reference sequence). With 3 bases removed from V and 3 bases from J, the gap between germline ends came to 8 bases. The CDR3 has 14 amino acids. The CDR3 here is CASSFVGPNEKLFF. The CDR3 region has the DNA TGTGCCAGCAGTTTTGTGGGACCTAATGAAAAACTGTTTTTT.

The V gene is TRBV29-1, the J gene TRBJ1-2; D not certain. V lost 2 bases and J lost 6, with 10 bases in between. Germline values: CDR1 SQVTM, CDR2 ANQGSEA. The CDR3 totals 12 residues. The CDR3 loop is CSVEYGLDGYTF. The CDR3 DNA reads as TGCAGCGTTGAATACGGGTTAGATGGCTACACCTTC.

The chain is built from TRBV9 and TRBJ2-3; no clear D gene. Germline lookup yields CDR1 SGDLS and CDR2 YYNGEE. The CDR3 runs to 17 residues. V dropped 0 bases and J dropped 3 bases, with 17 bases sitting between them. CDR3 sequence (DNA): TGTGCCAGCAGCGTAGCTCGACATGGGAAGAGGACAGATACGCAGTATTTT. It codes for CASSVARHGKRTDTQYF.

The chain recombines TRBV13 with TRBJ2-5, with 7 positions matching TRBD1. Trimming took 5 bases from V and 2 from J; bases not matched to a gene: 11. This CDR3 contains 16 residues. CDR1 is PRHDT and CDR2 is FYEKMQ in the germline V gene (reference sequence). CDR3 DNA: TGTGCCAGCAGCCGATCCCCGACAGGGAGTCAAGAGACCCAGTACTTC. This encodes CASSRSPTGSQETQYF.

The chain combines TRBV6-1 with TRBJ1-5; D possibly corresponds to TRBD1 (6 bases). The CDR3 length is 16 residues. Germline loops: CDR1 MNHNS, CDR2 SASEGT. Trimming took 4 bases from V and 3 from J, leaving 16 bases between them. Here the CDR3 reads CASSGWVQGPNQPQHF. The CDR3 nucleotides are TGTGCCAGCAGTGGGTGGGTCCAGGGGCCCAATCAGCCCCAGCATTTT.

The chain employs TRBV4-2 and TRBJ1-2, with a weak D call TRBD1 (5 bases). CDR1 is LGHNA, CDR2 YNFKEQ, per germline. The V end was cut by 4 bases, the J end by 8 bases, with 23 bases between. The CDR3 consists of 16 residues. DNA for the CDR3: TGTGCCAGCAGCCCTGAAATAGGAAGGGGAGATTGGGGCTACACCTTC. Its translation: CASSPEIGRGDWGYTF.

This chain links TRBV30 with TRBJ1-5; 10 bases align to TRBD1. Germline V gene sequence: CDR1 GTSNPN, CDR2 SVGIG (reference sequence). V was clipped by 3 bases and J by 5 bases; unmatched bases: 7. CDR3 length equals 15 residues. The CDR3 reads CAWSSSGQGYQPQHF. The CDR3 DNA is TGTGCCTGGAGCTCTTCGGGACAGGGGTATCAGCCCCAGCATTTT.

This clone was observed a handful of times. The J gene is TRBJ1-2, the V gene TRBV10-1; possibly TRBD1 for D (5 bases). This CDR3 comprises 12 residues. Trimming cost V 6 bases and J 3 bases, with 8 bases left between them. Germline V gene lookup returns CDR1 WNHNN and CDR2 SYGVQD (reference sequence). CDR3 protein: CASRTAYYGYTF. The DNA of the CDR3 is TGCGCCAGCAGGACAGCATACTATGGCTACACCTTC.

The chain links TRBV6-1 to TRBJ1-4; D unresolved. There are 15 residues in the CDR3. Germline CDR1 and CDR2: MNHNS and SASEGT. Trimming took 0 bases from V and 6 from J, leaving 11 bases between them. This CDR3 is CASSEAVTGDEKLFF. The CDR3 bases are TGTGCCAGCAGTGAAGCGGTAACCGGTGATGAAAAACTGTTTTTT.

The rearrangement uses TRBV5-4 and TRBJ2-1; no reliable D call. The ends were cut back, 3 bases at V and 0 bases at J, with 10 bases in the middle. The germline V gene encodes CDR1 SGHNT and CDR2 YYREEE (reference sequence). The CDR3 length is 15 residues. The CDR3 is CASSWLESSYNEQFF. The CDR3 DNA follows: TGTGCCAGCAGCTGGCTAGAGAGCTCCTACAATGAGCAGTTCTTC.

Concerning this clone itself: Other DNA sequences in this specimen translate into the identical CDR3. CDR3 sequence: CASSLGQLYEQYF. The CDR3 region has the DNA TGTGCCAGCAGCTTAGGGCAGCTCTACGAGCAGTACTTC. The V call is TRBV7-2, the J call TRBJ2-7; D call uncertain. The CDR3 extends over 13 amino acids. Germline assignment: CDR1 SGHTA and CDR2 FQGNSA. V lost 1 base and J 3 bases, leaving 7 bases between the germline ends.

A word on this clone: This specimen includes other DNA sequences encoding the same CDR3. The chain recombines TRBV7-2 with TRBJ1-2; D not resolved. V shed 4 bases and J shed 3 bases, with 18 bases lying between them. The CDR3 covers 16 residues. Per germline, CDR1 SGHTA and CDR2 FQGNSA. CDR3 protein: CASSSRLSVLDYGYTF. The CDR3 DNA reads TGTGCCAGCAGCTCACGACTCTCAGTATTGGACTATGGCTACACCTTC.

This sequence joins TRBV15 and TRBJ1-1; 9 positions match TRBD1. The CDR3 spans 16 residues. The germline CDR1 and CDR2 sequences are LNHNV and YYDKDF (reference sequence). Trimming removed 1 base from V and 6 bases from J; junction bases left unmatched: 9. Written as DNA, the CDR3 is TGTGCCACCAGCAGAGCGCGAAACAGGGGGCTCGCTGAAGCTTTCTTT. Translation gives CATSRARNRGLAEAFF.

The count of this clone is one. CDR3 region: CASSPGGSSQETQYF. The CDR3, as DNA: TGTGCCAGCAGCCCTGGAGGAAGCAGCCAAGAGACCCAGTACTTC. The genes are TRBV7-7 and TRBJ2-5, with D tentatively TRBD2 (5 bases). Trimming stripped 5 bases from V and 1 base from J, with 14 bases between. The CDR3 loop spans 15 amino acids. From germline, CDR1 is SSHAT and CDR2 FNYEAQ (reference sequence).

The CDR3 DNA reads as TGTGCCAGTAGTATAGCAAGGGGAACGACAGAGCAGTACTTC. This gives the protein CASSIARGTTEQYF. V is TRBV19 and J is TRBJ2-7; tentatively, D is TRBD1 (5 bases). Trimming left V 1 base short and J 7 bases short, with 14 bases between. Per the germline V gene, CDR1 is LNHDA and CDR2 is SQIVND (reference sequence). The CDR3 has 14 amino acids.

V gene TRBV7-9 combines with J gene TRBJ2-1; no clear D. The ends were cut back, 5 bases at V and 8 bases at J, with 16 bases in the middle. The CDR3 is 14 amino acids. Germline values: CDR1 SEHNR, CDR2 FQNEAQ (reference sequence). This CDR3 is CASSPPAARDEQFF. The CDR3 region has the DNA TGTGCCAGCAGCCCACCGGCCGCCCGGGATGAGCAGTTCTTC.

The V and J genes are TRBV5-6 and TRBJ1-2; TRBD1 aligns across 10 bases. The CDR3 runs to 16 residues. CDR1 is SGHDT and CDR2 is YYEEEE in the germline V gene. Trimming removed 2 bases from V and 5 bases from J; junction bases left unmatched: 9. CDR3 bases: TGTGCCAGCAGCTTAGGACAGGGGGTCGAATTATATGGCTACACCTTC. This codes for CASSLGQGVELYGYTF. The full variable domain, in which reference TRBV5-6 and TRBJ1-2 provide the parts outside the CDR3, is DAGVTQSPTHLIKTRGQQVTLRCSPKSGHDTVSWYQQALGQGPQFIFQYYEEEERQRGNFPDRFSGHQFPNYSSELNVNALLLGDSALYLCASSLGQGVELYGYTFGSGTRLTVV.

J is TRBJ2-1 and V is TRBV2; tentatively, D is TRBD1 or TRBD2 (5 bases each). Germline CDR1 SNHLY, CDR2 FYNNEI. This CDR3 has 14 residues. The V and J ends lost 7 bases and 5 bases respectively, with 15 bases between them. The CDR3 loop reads CASTPGGRDNEQFF. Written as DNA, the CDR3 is TGTGCCAGCACCCCTGGGGGTCGGGACAATGAGCAGTTCTTC.

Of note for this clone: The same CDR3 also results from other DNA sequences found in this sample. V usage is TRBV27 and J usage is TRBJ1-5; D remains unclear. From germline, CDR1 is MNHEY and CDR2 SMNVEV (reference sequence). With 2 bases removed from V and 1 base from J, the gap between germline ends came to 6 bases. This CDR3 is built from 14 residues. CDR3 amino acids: CASSLHGSNQPQHF. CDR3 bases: TGTGCCAGCAGTTTACACGGGAGCAATCAGCCCCAGCATTTT.

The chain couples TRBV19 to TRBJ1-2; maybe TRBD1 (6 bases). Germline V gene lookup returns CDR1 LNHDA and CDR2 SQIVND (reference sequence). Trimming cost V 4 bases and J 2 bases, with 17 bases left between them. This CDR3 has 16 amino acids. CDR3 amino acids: CASSTGLRDMNYGYTF. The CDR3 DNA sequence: TGTGCCAGTAGTACGGGACTCCGGGACATGAACTATGGCTACACCTTC.

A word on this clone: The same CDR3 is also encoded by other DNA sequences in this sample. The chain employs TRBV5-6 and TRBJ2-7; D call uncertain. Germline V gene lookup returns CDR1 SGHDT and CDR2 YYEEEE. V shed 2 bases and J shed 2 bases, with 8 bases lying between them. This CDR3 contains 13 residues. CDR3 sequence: CASSLGLTYEQYF. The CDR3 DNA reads TGTGCCAGCAGCTTAGGCTTAACCTACGAGCAGTACTTC.

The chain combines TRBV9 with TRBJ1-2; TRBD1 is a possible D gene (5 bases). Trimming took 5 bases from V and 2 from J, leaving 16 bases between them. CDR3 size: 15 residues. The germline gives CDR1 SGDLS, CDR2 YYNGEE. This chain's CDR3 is CASSLNTGFNYGYTF. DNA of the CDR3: TGTGCCAGCAGTTTGAATACAGGCTTCAACTATGGCTACACCTTC. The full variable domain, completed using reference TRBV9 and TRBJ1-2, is DSGVTQTPKHLITATGQRVTLRCSPRSGDLSVYWYQQSLDQGLQFLIQYYNGEERAKGNILERFSAQQFPDLHSELNLSSLELGDSALYFCASSLNTGFNYGYTFGSGTRLTVV.

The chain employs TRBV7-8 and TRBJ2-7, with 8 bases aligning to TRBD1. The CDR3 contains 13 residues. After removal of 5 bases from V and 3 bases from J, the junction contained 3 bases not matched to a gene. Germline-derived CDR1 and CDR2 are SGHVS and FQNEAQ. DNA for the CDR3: TGTGCCAGCAGCATTGGACAGGGCTACGAGCAGTACTTC. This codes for CASSIGQGYEQYF.